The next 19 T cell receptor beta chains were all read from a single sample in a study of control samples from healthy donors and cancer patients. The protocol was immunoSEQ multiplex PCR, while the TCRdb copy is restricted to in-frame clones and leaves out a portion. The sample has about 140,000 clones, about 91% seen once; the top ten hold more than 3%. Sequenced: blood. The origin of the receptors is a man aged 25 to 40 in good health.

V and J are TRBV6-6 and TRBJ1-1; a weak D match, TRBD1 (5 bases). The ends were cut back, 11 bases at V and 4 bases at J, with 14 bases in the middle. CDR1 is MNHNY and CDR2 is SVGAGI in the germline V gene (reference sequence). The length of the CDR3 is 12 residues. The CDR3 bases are TGTGCCTCGGGGCAGGGTCCCACTGAAGCTTTCTTT. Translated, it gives CASGQGPTEAFF.

CDR3 DNA: TGTGCCAGCAGTGCGGACACTAGCAATCAGCCCCAGCATTTT. This encodes CASSADTSNQPQHF. The chain uses TRBV4-2 and TRBJ1-5, with D perhaps matching TRBD1 (5 bases). The germline CDR1 and CDR2 sequences are LGHNA and YNFKEQ. Trimming stripped 6 bases from V and 0 bases from J, with 9 bases between. The CDR3 is 14 amino acids.

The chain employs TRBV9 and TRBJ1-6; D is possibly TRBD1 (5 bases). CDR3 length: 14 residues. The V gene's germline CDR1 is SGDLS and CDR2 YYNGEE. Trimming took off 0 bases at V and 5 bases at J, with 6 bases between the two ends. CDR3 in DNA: TGTGCCAGCAGCGTAGGGACAAATAATTCACCCCTCCACTTT. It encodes CASSVGTNNSPLHF.

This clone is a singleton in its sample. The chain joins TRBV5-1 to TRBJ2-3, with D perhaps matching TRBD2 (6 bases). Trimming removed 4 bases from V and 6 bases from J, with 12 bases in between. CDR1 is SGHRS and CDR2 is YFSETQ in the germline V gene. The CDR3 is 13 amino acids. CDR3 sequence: CASSGTLRDTQYF. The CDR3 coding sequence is TGCGCCAGCAGCGGGACTCTGCGGGATACGCAGTATTTT.

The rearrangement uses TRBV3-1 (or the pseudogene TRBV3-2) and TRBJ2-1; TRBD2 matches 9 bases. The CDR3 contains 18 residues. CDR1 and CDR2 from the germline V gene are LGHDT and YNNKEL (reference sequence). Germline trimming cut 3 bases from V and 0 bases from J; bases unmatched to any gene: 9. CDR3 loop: CASSHLSGGPSSYNEQFF. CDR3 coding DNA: TGTGCCAGCAGCCACCTTAGCGGGGGTCCCTCCTCCTACAATGAGCAGTTCTTC.

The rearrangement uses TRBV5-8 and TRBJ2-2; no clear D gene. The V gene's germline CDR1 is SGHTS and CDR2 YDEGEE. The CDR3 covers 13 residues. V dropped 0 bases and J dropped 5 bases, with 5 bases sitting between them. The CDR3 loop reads CASSLGLTGELFF. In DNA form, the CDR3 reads TGTGCCAGCAGCTTGGGGCTGACCGGGGAGCTGTTTTTT. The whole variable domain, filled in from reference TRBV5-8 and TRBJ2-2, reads EAGVTQSPTHLIKTRGQQATLRCSPISGHTSVYWYQQALGLGLQFLLWYDEGEERNRGNFPPRFSGRQFPNYSSELNVNALELEDSALYLCASSLGLTGELFFGEGSRLTVL.

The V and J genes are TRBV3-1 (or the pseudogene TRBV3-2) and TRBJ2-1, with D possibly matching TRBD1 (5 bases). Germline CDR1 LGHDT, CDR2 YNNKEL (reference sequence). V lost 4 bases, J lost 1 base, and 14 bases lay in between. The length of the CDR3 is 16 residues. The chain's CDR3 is CASSPVQGVSYNEQFF. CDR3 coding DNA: TGTGCCAGCAGCCCGGTACAAGGGGTATCCTACAATGAGCAGTTCTTC.

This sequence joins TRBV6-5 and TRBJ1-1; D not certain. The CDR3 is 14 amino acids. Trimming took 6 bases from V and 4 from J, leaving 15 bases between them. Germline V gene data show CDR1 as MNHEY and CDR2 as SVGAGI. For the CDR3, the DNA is TGTGCCAGCAGCACGCTTGGATCGCCCACTGAAGCTTTCTTT. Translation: CASSTLGSPTEAFF.

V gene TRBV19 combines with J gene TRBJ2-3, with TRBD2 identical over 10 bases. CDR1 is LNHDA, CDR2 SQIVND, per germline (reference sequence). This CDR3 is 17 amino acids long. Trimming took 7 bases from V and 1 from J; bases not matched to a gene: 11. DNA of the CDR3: TGTGCCAGTACCGATGCCCGTGGACTAGCGGGCACAGATACGCAGTATTTT. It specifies CASTDARGLAGTDTQYF.

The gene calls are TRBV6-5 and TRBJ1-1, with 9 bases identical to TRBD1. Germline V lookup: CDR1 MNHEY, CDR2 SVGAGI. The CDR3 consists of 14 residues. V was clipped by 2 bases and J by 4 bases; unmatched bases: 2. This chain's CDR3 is CASSYGTGPTEAFF. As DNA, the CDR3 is TGTGCCAGCAGTTACGGGACAGGGCCCACTGAAGCTTTCTTT.

The CDR3: CASSLGRGVSGAFF. The CDR3 DNA reads TGTGCCAGCAGCTTAGGGCGTGGGGTCTCTGGAGCTTTCTTT. This chain uses TRBV11-2 with TRBJ1-1; D ambiguous. This CDR3 region has 14 residues. Per the germline V gene, CDR1 is SGHAT and CDR2 is FQNNGV. V was cut by 1 base and J by 10 bases, with 16 bases left in between.

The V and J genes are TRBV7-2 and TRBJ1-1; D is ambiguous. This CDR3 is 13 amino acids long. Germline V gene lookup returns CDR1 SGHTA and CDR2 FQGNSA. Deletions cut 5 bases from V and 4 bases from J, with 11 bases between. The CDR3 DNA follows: TGTGCCAGCAGCGGGATACCGAGCACTGAAGCTTTCTTT. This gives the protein CASSGIPSTEAFF.

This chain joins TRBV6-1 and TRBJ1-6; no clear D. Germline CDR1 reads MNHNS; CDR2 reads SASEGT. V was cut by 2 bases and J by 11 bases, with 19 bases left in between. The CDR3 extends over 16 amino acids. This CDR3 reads CASSENSQVKVAPLHF. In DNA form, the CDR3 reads TGTGCCAGCAGTGAAAATAGCCAGGTTAAGGTCGCACCCCTCCACTTT.

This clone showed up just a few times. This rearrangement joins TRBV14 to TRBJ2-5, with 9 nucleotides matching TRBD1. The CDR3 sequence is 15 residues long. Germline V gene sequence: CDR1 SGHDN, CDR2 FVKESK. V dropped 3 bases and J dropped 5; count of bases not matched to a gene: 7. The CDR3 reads CASSQRTGGGETQYF. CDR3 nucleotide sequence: TGTGCCAGCAGCCAGAGAACAGGGGGCGGCGAGACCCAGTACTTC.

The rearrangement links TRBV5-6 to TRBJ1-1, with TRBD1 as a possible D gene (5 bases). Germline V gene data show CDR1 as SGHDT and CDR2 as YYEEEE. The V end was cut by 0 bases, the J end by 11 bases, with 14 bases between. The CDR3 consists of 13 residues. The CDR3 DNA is TGTGCCAGCAGCTTGGGACAGACCCCTGGGGCTTTCTTT. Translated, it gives CASSLGQTPGAFF.

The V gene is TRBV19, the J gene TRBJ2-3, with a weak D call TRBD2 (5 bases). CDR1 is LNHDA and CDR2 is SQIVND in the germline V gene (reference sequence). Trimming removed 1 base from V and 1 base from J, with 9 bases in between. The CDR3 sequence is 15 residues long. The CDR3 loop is CASSIGAGGTDTQYF. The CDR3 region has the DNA TGTGCCAGTAGTATAGGGGCCGGGGGCACAGATACGCAGTATTTT.

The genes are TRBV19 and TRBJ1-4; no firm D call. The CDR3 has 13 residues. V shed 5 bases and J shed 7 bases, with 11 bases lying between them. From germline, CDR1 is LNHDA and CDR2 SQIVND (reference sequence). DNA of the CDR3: TGTGCCAGTAGTCTGGTGAAAAGTGAAAAACTGTTTTTT. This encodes CASSLVKSEKLFF.

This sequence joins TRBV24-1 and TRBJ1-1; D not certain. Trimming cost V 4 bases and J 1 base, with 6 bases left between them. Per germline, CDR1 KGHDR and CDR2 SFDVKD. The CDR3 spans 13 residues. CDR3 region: CATSESRNTEAFF. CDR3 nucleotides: TGTGCCACCAGTGAGTCCAGGAACACTGAAGCTTTCTTT.

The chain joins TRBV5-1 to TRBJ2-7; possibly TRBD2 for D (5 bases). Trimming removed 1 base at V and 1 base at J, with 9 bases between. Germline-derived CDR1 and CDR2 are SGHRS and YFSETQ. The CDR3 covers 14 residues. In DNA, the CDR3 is TGCGCCAGCAGCTTGATGGCGGGTTCCTACGAGCAGTACTTC. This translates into CASSLMAGSYEQYF.